Listed below are T cell receptor beta chains from one sample, sequenced in a study of blood T cells in healthy people across ages. MiXCR was run by TCRdb on the 5' RACE reads, yielding one entry per CDR3 protein. The sample consists of about 1.8 million distinct CDR3 sequences, about 50% of them appearing once. Input material: blood. The receptors here all came from a woman aged 40 to 55 in good health. Both conserved end residues are part of each CDR3. The D gene is left open where the match is weak. Expanded clones get a size class; other rows say once, few or many, or leave the size out.

j_call,d_call,v_call,clone_size,cdr3_nt,cdr3_aa
TRBJ1-5,.,TRBV4-2,few,TGTGCCAGCAGCCAAGATAAAAATAGCAATCAGCCCCAGCATTTT,CASSQDKNSNQPQHF
TRBJ2-5,TRBD2,TRBV6-5,few,TGTGCCAGCAGTGAACTAGCGCCAGAGACCCAGTACTTC,CASSELAPETQYF
TRBJ2-3,.,TRBV3-1,.,TGTGCCAGCAGCCAATCAGGGGCGGGAGATACGCAGTATTTT,CASSQSGAGDTQYF
TRBJ2-3,.,TRBV29-1,.,TGCAGCGCCGCGCTTACTCCTACGACAGATACGCAGTATTTT,CSAALTPTTDTQYF
TRBJ2-7,.,TRBV6-5,few,TGTGCCAGCAGTGACTCGGGGGTTCACGAGCAGTACTTC,CASSDSGVHEQYF
TRBJ2-3,TRBD1,TRBV9,.,TGTGCCAGCAGCGTCCCGGGACAGAACACAGATACGCAGTATTTT,CASSVPGQNTDTQYF
TRBJ2-7,.,TRBV11-2,.,TGTGCCAGCAGCACGAGGGGTCATCAATCCTACGAGCAGTACTTC,CASSTRGHQSYEQYF
TRBJ1-5,.,TRBV27,few,TGTGCCAGCAGTTTAGGGGCAGGGGCCTCTCGCAATCAGCCCCAGCATTTT,CASSLGAGASRNQPQHF
TRBJ1-1,TRBD1,TRBV6-2/TRBV6-3,.,TGTGCCAGCAGTTACTCCTCGGGACAGGGGGACACTGAAGCTTTCTTT,CASSYSSGQGDTEAFF
TRBJ2-3,TRBD1,TRBV27,.,TGTGCCAGCAGCCTCGATTCCCGGGACAGCCACACAGATACGCAGTATTTT,CASSLDSRDSHTDTQYF
TRBJ2-3,TRBD1,TRBV2,few,TGTGCCAGCAGGACCGGGACAGGGCGCACAGATACGCAGTATTTT,CASRTGTGRTDTQYF
TRBJ2-3,.,TRBV6-5,.,TGTGCCAGCAGTTACTCGCACGGATCCAGCACAGATACGCAGTATTTT,CASSYSHGSSTDTQYF
TRBJ2-5,TRBD2,TRBV7-2,.,TGTGCCAGCAGCTCGGAAAGACTAGCGCGAGAGACCCAGTACTTC,CASSSERLARETQYF
TRBJ1-2,.,TRBV6-2/TRBV6-3,.,TGTGCCAGCAGGAATCTCGACAGTGAGCGCTATGGCTACACCTTC,CASRNLDSERYGYTF
TRBJ2-6,.,TRBV12-3/TRBV12-4,.,TGTGCCAGCAGTCTACTTGGGGCTGAGGCCAACGTCCCGACTTTC,CASSLLGAEANVPTF
TRBJ1-5,.,TRBV18,.,TGTGCCAGCTCAAAAGCCTCAGGGGAGGATCAGCCCCAGCATTTT,CASSKASGEDQPQHF
TRBJ2-7,.,TRBV4-1,few,TGCGCCAGCAGGGCACTAGAGATCGACTCCTACGAGCAGTACTTC,CASRALEIDSYEQYF
TRBJ1-2,.,TRBV7-3,.,TGTGCCAGCAGCTTAAACCCGCAAGATGGCTACACCTTC,CASSLNPQDGYTF
TRBJ1-4,.,TRBV4-2,.,TGTGCCAGCAGCCAAGTTGATGAAAAACTGTTTTTT,CASSQVDEKLFF
TRBJ2-7,TRBD1,TRBV4-2,.,TGTGCCAGCAGCCAAAATCTCCCGGGACAGGGGGCTTACGAGCAGTACTTC,CASSQNLPGQGAYEQYF
TRBJ2-5,.,TRBV5-1,once,TGCGCCAGCAGCTTGGTTAGGTATCAAGGGACCCAGTACTTC,CASSLVRYQGTQYF
TRBJ1-1,.,TRBV29-1,.,TGCAGCGTTGTCCCAAAAGGTGGGGGGCAGCTGACTGAAGCTTTCTTT,CSVVPKGGGQLTEAFF
TRBJ2-7,TRBD2,TRBV4-1,few,TGCGCCAGCAGCCAAACTGACAGACTCCGAGCGGGAGAGCAGTACTTC,CASSQTDRLRAGEQYF
TRBJ1-5,TRBD1,TRBV2,few,TGTGCCAGCAGTAGCACGGACAGGTTCGATCAGCCCCAGCATTTT,CASSSTDRFDQPQHF
TRBJ2-1,TRBD2,TRBV20-1,.,TGCAGTGCTAGAGGTCTAGCGGGGAACACAGGCAATGAGCAGTTCTTC,CSARGLAGNTGNEQFF
TRBJ2-7,.,TRBV7-2,few,TGTGCCAGCAGCAGAGGTTCCTTCTACGAGCAGTACTTC,CASSRGSFYEQYF
TRBJ1-2,.,TRBV20-1,.,TGCAGTGCTAGAGCTCCCGGGACGGCTAACTATGGCTACACCTTC,CSARAPGTANYGYTF
TRBJ2-7,TRBD2,TRBV25-1,few,TGTGCCAGCAGCGAGGCGGGGGGGACGGGCAGCTCCTACGAGCAGTACTTC,CASSEAGGTGSSYEQYF
TRBJ2-5,.,TRBV27,once,TGTGCCAGCAGTTCCCTTGCTGGTCGTTATGGGACCCAGTACTTC,CASSSLAGRYGTQYF
TRBJ2-5,TRBD1,TRBV7-2,.,TGTGCCAGCAGCTCCTCCGGGACAGGGGCAGAGACCCAGTACTTC,CASSSSGTGAETQYF
TRBJ2-7,TRBD1,TRBV2,.,TGTGCCAGCAGGCCGAGGCCCGGGACAGGGGGCTTCTACGAGCAGTACTTC,CASRPRPGTGGFYEQYF
TRBJ2-7,.,TRBV9,.,TGTGCCAGCAGCGTCTCCTCATCGAAACCCGAAGCCTACGAGCAGTACTTC,CASSVSSSKPEAYEQYF
TRBJ2-4,.,TRBV19,.,TGTGCCAGTAGTACCCGGAGGGAGGTTGGGGCCAAAAACATTCAGTACTTC,CASSTRREVGAKNIQYF
TRBJ1-5,TRBD1,TRBV10-3,.,TGTGCCATCAGTGGACAGGGGAGTAGCAATCAGCCCCAGCATTTT,CAISGQGSSNQPQHF
TRBJ2-7,.,TRBV27,.,TGTGCCAGCGGCAGGGTGGCCGACGAGCAGTACTTC,CASGRVADEQYF
TRBJ2-3,TRBD2,TRBV19,few,TGTGCCAGTAAGCAGCGGGGGGGCACAGATACGCAGTATTTT,CASKQRGGTDTQYF
TRBJ2-7,TRBD1,TRBV20-1,few,TGCAGTGCTAGACTGACAGGGAGCTCCTACGAGCAGTACTTC,CSARLTGSSYEQYF
TRBJ1-2,.,TRBV29-1,few,TGCAGCGTTGAAAGCCAGGGAGGGGGCTACACCTTC,CSVESQGGGYTF
TRBJ1-2,TRBD1,TRBV7-2,.,TGTGCCAGCATCTTCCGTACCCGACAGGGGAAAGGAGGTGGCTACACCTTC,CASIFRTRQGKGGGYTF
TRBJ1-2,.,TRBV5-1,few,TGCGCCAGCAGCCCCGGTGCGGGACCCAACTATGGCTACACCTTC,CASSPGAGPNYGYTF
TRBJ1-5,.,TRBV27,.,TGTGCCAGCAGTCCCATACCCGAGGATCAGCCCCAGCATTTT,CASSPIPEDQPQHF
TRBJ2-7,TRBD1,TRBV5-1,.,TGCGCCAGCGCGTTCTTACCCGACAGGGCCAGCTACGAGCAGTACTTC,CASAFLPDRASYEQYF
TRBJ2-3,TRBD2,TRBV9,.,TGTGCCAGCAGCGAGGGGACTAGCGGGGGAGTAACGCAGTATTTT,CASSEGTSGGVTQYF
TRBJ2-7,.,TRBV15,.,TGTGCCACCAGCAGAGAGAGGGGTGTAGGTGTGCAGTACTTC,CATSRERGVGVQYF
TRBJ2-3,TRBD2,TRBV28,.,TGTGCCAGCAGTTTAACTAGCGGGGACCAAATCTCCACAGATACGCAGTATTTT,CASSLTSGDQISTDTQYF
TRBJ2-5,TRBD1,TRBV5-1,.,TGCGCCAGCAAAGGAGGACAGGGGGCCGAGACCCAGTACTTC,CASKGGQGAETQYF
TRBJ2-5,.,TRBV6-6,.,TGTGCCAGCAGTTACCGAGTTTTAGGGACCAAAGAGACCCAGTACTTC,CASSYRVLGTKETQYF
TRBJ2-7,.,TRBV6-2/TRBV6-3,.,TGTGCCAGCAGTTACGCGACAGGTTCCTACGAGCAGTACTTC,CASSYATGSYEQYF
TRBJ1-5,.,TRBV7-9,once,TGTGCCAGCAGCCGGGACGAGAATCAGCCCCAGCATTTT,CASSRDENQPQHF
TRBJ1-2,.,TRBV7-3,few,TGTGCCAGCAGCCAAGACAACGCCTATGGCTACACCTTC,CASSQDNAYGYTF